The clone carrying this T cell receptor beta chain was counted many times. A TCRbeta library incorporating unique molecular identifiers was prepared. TCRdb re-called the PCR reads through MiXCR, storing one row per CDR3 protein. The sample shows 200,000 to 250,000 distinct CDR3 sequences, 9.5% to 15% of them seen only once. The data were obtained in a study of T-cell reconstitution after alpha-beta-depleted transplantation in children. The CDR3 has 11 amino acids. The germline gives CDR1 DFQATT, CDR2 SNEGSKA (reference sequence). The sequence was obtained from a human donor who donated a stem cell graft to a child with acute lymphoblastic leukemia. The chain is built from TRBV20-1 and TRBJ2-5, with D possibly TRBD2 on 5 matching bases. The source was PBMCs from the stem cell graft donor, collected from the stem cell graft. CDR3 sequence (DNA): TGCGGAGGCCTCAGGCAAGAGACCCAGTACTTC. It yields the protein CGGLRQETQYF.